These T cell receptor beta chains were read from a single sample in a study of tumor and adjacent non-tumor tissue in lung cancer. TCRdb analysed the multiplex PCR reads with MiXCR anew, one entry per CDR3 protein. Of about 93,000 distinct CDR3 sequences listed, around 64% were seen once; the top ten hold about a sixth. Input material: lung tumor tissue. The receptors originated from a man between 60 and 75 years old with non-small cell lung cancer. CDR3s leave out the opening cysteine and the closing phenylalanine or tryptophan.

TRBV6-6	TRBJ2-1	ASSRRARKQF
TRBV11-2	TRBJ1-1	ASSLEQDTEAF
TRBV6-6	TRBJ2-2	ASSRQIRAGRTGELF
TRBV20-1	TRBJ2-1	SARDLRGRSPYNEQF
TRBV12-3/TRBV12-4	TRBJ2-1	ASSLQLGGEQF
TRBV6-2/TRBV6-3	TRBJ2-7	ASSYPGALENEQY
TRBV29-1	TRBJ2-2	SVEGWEAVGDTGELL
TRBV11-3	TRBJ2-7	ANSLARGVGEQY
TRBV6-1	TRBJ2-5	GNSEWGRYQETQY
TRBV11-1	TRBJ2-5	ASSHGDWVGIEEAQY
TRBV12-5	TRBJ1-1	ASGLSRGENTEAF
TRBV12-3/TRBV12-4	TRBJ2-4	ASSSGQGARGDIQY
TRBV12-3/TRBV12-4	TRBJ1-4	ASSLVMGPTNEKLF
TRBV6-6	TRBJ1-6	ASKEGNSPLH
TRBV2	TRBJ2-1	ASSEDIGSYNEQF
TRBV20-1	TRBJ1-2	SARGDRGTYDYI
TRBV5-6	TRBJ2-1	ASSWGQKNGQF
TRBV6-5	TRBJ2-1	ASRQGTSWRIEQF
TRBV29-1	TRBJ1-1	SVDIGNTEAF
TRBV7-8	TRBJ2-1	ASSLFASIGEGGNEQI
TRBV5-1	TRBJ2-3	ASSRQTSTDTRY
TRBV5-1	TRBJ2-1	ASSFTERAFNEQF
TRBV18	TRBJ2-5	ASSPALGETQY
TRBV4-1	TRBJ1-3	ANSHERGPGNTLY
TRBV7-9	TRBJ2-5	ASSYRGRETQY
TRBV6-2/TRBV6-3	TRBJ2-7	VSNQGGNSYEQY
TRBV4-1	TRBJ2-3	ASSFSGGGADTQN
TRBV28	TRBJ2-3	ASSIRTVAWDTQY
TRBV5-6	TRBJ1-4	ASNVGQRNEKLF
TRBV5-1	TRBJ2-1	ASRSGTGGLSYNEQF
TRBV6-2/TRBV6-3	TRBJ2-1	ASKVTGGHEQF
TRBV24-1	TRBJ2-5	ATSDPGVGETQY
TRBV5-1	TRBJ2-7	ASEGELREQY
TRBV20-1	TRBJ1-1	STSAGGMNIEAF
TRBV29-1	TRBJ1-3	NVRVGHHPGNTIY
TRBV11-2	TRBJ2-1	ESRTTSGRARSTYEQF
TRBV7-6	TRBJ2-7	ASSDGFGQY
TRBV29-1	TRBJ1-1	SVAGTPGTEAF
TRBV6-6	TRBJ1-1	ASSQTQGVTTEAF
TRBV5-4	TRBJ1-4	ASRTGEGTFEKLL
TRBV5-1	TRBJ1-1	ASSLDLRSTDAF
TRBV6-5	TRBJ1-1	ATEALWATMNTEAF
TRBV4-2	TRBJ1-2	ANSQEAEGQGYGYT
TRBV6-5	TRBJ1-2	ASGRAVEHGYT
TRBV11-3	TRBJ2-7	AISRGGTTRFPEQY
TRBV29-1	TRBJ1-1	SVERTVNTEAF
TRBV20-1	TRBJ2-7	SARDRDRINYEQY
TRBV6-2/TRBV6-3	TRBJ2-7	ASSYTTWYEQY
TRBV11-1	TRBJ2-1	ASGPGGSWDEQF
TRBV20-1	TRBJ2-5	SATLAGETQY